This T cell receptor beta chain is from a study of blood T cell repertoires in COVID-19. Study overall: The samples span acute and convalescent COVID-19 from the United States, Italy and Spain.

This clone was picked up a small number of times. Profiling relied on immunoSEQ multiplex PCR, and the TCRdb table lists in-frame clones only, not all of them. The table shows about 200,000 clones, with roughly 87% occurring only once. Germline assignment: CDR1 LNHDA and CDR2 SQIVND (reference sequence). The CDR3 is 16 residues long. The V gene lost 0 bases and the J gene lost 0 bases, with 11 bases spanning the gap. The sequencing input was PBMCs or T cells enriched from blood (not recorded which). The clonotype originates from a woman between 25 and 40 years old who had recovered from COVID-19. J is TRBJ1-1 and V is TRBV19; perhaps TRBD1 as D (5 bases). CDR3 sequence (DNA): TGTGCCAGTAGTATAGATCTGGGGGGGGTGAACACTGAAGCTTTCTTT. Translation: CASSIDLGGVNTEAFF.